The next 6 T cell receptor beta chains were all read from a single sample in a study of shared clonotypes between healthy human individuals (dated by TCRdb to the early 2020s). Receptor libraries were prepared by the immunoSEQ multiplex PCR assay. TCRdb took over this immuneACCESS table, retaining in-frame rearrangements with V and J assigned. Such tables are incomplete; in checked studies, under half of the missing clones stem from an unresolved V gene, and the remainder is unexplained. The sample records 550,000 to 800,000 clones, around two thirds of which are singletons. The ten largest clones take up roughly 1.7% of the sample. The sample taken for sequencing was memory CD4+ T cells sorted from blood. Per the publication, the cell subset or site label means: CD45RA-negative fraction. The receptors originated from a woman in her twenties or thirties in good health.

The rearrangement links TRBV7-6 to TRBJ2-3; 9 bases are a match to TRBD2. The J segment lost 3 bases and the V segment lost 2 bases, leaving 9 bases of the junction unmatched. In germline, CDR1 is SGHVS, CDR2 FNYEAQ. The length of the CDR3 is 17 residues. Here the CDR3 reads CASSLLPAGGPTDTQYF. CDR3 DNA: TGTGCCAGCAGCTTATTGCCGGCGGGAGGGCCAACAGATACGCAGTATTTT.

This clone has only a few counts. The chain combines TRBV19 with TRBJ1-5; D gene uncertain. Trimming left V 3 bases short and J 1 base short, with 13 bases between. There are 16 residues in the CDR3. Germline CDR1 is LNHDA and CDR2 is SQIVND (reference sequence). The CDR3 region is CASSIQTRGSNQPQHF. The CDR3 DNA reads TGTGCCAGTAGTATCCAAACGCGCGGAAGCAATCAGCCCCAGCATTTT.

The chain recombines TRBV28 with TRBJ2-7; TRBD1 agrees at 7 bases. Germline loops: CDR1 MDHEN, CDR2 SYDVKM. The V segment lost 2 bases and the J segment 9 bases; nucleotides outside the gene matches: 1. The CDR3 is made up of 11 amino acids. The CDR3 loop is CASSLQGVQYF. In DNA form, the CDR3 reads TGTGCCAGCAGTTTACAGGGGGTGCAGTACTTC.

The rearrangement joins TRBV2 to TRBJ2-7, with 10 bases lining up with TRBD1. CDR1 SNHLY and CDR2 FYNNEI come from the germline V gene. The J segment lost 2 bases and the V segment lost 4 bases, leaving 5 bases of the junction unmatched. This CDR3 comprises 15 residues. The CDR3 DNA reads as TGTGCCAGCAGTGGGCCGGACAGGGGGACCTACGAGCAGTACTTC. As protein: CASSGPDRGTYEQYF.

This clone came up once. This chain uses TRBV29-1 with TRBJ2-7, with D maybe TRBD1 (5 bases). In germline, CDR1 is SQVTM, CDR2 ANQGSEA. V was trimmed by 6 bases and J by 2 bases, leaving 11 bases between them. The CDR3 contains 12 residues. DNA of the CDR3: TGCAGCGTGCGCAGGGCCACCTACGAGCAGTACTTC. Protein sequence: CSVRRATYEQYF.

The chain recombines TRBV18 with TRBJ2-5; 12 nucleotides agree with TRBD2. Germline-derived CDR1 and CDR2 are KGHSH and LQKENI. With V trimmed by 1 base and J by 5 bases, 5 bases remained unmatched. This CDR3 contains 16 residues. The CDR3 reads CASSPRLAGAGETQYF. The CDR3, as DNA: TGTGCCAGCTCACCACGACTAGCGGGAGCCGGTGAGACCCAGTACTTC.